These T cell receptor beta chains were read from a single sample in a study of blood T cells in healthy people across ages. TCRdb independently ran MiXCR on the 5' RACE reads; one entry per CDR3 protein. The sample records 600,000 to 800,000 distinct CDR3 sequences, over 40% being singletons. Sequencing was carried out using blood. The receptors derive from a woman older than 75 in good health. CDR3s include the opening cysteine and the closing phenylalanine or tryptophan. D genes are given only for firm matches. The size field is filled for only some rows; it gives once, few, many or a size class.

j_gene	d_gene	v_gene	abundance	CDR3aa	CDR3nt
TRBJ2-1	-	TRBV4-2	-	CASSQDTSYNEQFF	TGTGCCAGCAGCCAAGATACTTCCTACAATGAGCAGTTCTTC
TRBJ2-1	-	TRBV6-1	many	CASSEEGGRNNEQFF	TGTGCCAGCAGTGAGGAGGGGGGCAGGAACAATGAGCAGTTCTTC
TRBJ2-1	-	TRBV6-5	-	CASSYSTGYNEQFF	TGTGCCAGCAGTTACTCGACAGGTTACAATGAGCAGTTCTTC
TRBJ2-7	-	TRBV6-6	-	CASRKWSSEQYF	TGTGCCAGCAGAAAATGGTCGAGCGAGCAGTACTTC
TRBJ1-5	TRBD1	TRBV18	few	CASSPPHDRANNQPQHF	TGTGCCAGCTCACCACCACATGACAGGGCAAACAATCAGCCCCAGCATTTT
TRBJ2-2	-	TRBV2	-	CASSLSVLGELFF	TGTGCCAGCAGTCTTAGTGTACTGGGGGAGCTGTTTTTT
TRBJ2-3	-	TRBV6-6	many	CASAVTTDTQYF	TGTGCCAGTGCGGTTACGACAGATACGCAGTATTTT
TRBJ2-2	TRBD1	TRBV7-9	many	CASSRTGNTGELFF	TGTGCCAGCAGCCGGACAGGGAACACCGGGGAGCTGTTTTTT
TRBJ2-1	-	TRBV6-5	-	CASSDYSEQFF	TGTGCCAGCAGTGACTACAGTGAGCAGTTCTTC
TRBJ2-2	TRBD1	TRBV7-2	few	CASSQNRGWTGELFF	TGTGCCAGCAGCCAAAACAGGGGATGGACCGGGGAGCTGTTTTTT
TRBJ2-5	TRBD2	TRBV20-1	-	CSARDSGSLPYNEQYF	TGCAGTGCTAGAGACAGCGGGAGTCTCCCATACAATGAGCAGTACTTC
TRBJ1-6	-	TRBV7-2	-	CASSQRGGGSPLHF	TGTGCCAGCAGCCAAAGGGGGGGAGGCTCACCCCTCCACTTT
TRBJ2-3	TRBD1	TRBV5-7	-	CASSGRGFPDTQYF	TGTGCCAGCAGCGGCAGGGGGTTCCCAGATACGCAGTATTTT
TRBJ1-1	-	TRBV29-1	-	CSVSKSGGSFTEAFF	TGCAGCGTGTCCAAAAGTGGGGGCTCGTTCACTGAAGCTTTCTTT
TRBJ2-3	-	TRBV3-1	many	CASSQVDAGNTQYF	TGTGCCAGCAGCCAAGTTGATGCGGGGAATACGCAGTATTTT
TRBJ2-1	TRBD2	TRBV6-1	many	CASIRLAGGHDEQFF	TGTGCCAGCATTAGACTAGCGGGAGGGCACGATGAGCAGTTCTTC
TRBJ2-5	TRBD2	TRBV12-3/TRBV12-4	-	CASSRRSGERRETQYF	TGTGCCAGCAGCCGAAGGAGCGGGGAGCGGCGAGAGACCCAGTACTTC
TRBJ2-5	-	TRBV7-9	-	CASSLVSLQETQYF	TGTGCCAGCAGCTTAGTTTCCTTACAAGAGACCCAGTACTTC
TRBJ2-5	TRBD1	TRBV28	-	CASRPSGTGLQETQYF	TGTGCCAGCCGTCCCTCCGGGACAGGCTTGCAAGAGACCCAGTACTTC
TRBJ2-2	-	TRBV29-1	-	CSVDWPAGELFF	TGCAGCGTTGACTGGCCGGCCGGGGAGCTGTTTTTT
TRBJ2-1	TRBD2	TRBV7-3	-	CASSFYPSTGGKYNEQFF	TGTGCCAGCAGCTTTTATCCCTCAACGGGAGGCAAATACAATGAGCAGTTCTTC
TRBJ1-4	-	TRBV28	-	CASSSSQLAKLFF	TGTGCCAGCAGTTCTTCCCAGTTAGCAAAACTGTTTTTT
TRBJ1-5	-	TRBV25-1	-	CASREGGLNQPQHF	TGTGCCAGCAGGGAGGGGGGTCTCAATCAGCCCCAGCATTTT
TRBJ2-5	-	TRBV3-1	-	CASTRTGAAGDWYF	TGTGCCAGCACCAGAACGGGGGCCGCCGGGGATTGGTACTTC
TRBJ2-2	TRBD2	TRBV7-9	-	CASSLGLLANTGELFF	TGTGCCAGCAGCCTGGGACTACTCGCGAACACCGGGGAGCTGTTTTTT
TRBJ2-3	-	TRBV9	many	CASSVAGIADTQYF	TGTGCCAGCAGCGTAGCTGGAATAGCTGATACGCAGTATTTT
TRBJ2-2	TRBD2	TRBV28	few	CASYASGRESGELFF	TGTGCCAGTTACGCTAGCGGGAGGGAGAGCGGGGAGCTGTTTTTT